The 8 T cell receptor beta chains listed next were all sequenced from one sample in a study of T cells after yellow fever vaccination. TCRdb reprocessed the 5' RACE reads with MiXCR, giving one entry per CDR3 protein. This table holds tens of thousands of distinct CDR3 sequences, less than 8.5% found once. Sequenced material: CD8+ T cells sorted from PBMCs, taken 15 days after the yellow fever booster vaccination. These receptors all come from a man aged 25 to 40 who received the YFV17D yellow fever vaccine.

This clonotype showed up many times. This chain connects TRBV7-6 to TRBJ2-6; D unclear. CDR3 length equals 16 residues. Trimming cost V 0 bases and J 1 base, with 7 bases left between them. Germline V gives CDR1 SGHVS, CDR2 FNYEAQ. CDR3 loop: CASSLALGSGANVLTF. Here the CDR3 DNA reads TGTGCCAGCAGCTTAGCGCTGGGGTCTGGGGCCAACGTCCTGACTTTC.

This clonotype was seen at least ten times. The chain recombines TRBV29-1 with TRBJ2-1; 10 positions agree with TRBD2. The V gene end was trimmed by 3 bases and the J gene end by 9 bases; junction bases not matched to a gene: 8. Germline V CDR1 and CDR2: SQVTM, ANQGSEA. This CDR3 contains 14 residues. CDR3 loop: CSVEKGTSGIEQFF. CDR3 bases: TGCAGCGTTGAGAAGGGTACTAGCGGGATTGAGCAGTTCTTC.

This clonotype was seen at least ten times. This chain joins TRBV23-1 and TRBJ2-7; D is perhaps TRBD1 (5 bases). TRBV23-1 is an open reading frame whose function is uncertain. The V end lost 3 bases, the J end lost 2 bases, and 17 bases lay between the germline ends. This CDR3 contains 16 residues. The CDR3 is CASSHLQVIRPYEQYF. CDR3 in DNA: TGCGCCAGCAGTCATTTACAGGTGATCCGCCCCTACGAGCAGTACTTC.

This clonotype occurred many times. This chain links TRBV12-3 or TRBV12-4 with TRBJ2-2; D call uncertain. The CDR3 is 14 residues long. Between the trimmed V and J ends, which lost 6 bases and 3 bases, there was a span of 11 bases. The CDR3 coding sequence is TGTGCCAGCAGGCCCCTAGTGTACACCGGGGAGCTGTTTTTT. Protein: CASRPLVYTGELFF.

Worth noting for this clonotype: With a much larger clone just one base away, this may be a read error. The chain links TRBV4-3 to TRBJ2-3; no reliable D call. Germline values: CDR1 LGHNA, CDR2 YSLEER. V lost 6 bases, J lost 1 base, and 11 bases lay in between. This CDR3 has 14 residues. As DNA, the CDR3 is TGCGCCAGCAGGCTGTGGGGTGGCACAGATACGCAGTATTTT. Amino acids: CASRLWGGTDTQYF.

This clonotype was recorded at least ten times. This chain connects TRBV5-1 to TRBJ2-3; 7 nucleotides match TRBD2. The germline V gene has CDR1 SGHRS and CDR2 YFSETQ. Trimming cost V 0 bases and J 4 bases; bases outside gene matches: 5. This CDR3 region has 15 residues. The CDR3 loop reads CASSLVGGSADTQYF. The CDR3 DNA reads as TGCGCCAGCAGCTTGGTCGGGGGGAGCGCAGATACGCAGTATTTT. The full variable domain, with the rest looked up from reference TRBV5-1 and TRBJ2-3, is KAGVTQTPRYLIKTRGQQVTLSCSPISGHRSVSWYQQTPGQGLQFLFEYFSETQRNKGNFPGRFSGRQFSNSRSEMNVSTLELGDSALYLCASSLVGGSADTQYFGPGTRLTVL.

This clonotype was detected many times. CDR3 DNA sequence: TGTGCCAGCAGTCCAGCTTCGGGGTTGGACACTGAAGCTTTCTTT. It specifies CASSPASGLDTEAFF. J is TRBJ1-1 and V is TRBV12-3 or TRBV12-4; no firm D call. Between the trimmed V and J ends, which lost 5 bases and 3 bases, there was a span of 16 bases. There are 15 residues in the CDR3.

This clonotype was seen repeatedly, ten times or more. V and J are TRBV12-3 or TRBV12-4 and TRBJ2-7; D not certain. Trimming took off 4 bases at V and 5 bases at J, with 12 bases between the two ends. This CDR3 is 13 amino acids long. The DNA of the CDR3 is TGTGCCAGCAGTTCTGCCGATACCCACGAGCAGTACTTC. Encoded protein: CASSSADTHEQYF.